The clone carrying this T cell receptor beta chain came up many times. iRepertoire HTBI primers and Arm-PCR of CDR3 regions built TCR beta libraries. TCRdb redid the calling of the multiplex PCR reads with MiXCR, one entry per CDR3 protein. Altogether under 300,000 distinct CDR3 sequences are present, under 20% being singletons, with the ten largest covering roughly 15%. The CDR3 covers 15 residues. With 7 bases clipped from V and 7 bases from J, the junction kept 14 bases outside the gene matches. The time point is: newly diagnosed GD, antithyroid drugs for less than 3 months. TCR sequences were obtained from RNA taken from PBMCs. This sample is part of a study of regulatory T cells in long-lasting Graves disease. This sample was shared with a second study, whose subject was T cells in Graves' hyperthyroidism and ophthalmopathy. That investigation notes: Each diagnosis was grounded in clinical symptoms, serum thyroxine and TRAb, thyroid ultrasound, and orbital computed tomography.

This receptor was taken from a woman between 25 and 40 years old with Graves disease. The J gene is TRBJ2-3, the V gene TRBV12-3 or TRBV12-4; the match to TRBD2 covers 7 bases. Sequences were derived from peripheral blood mononuclear cells (PBMCs), sampled at new diagnosis, from a patient treated with antithyroid drugs. The CDR3 protein is CASNTGGHGLNTQYF. The CDR3 DNA reads TGTGCCAGCAACACGGGAGGCCACGGTCTGAATACGCAGTATTTT.